This T cell receptor beta chain was sequenced in a study of response to subunit inactivated influenza vaccine. Germline V gives CDR1 SGHTA, CDR2 FQGNSA. The CDR3 totals 14 residues. V shed 4 bases, J shed 2 bases, and the junction held 2 bases outside the gene matches. This clonotype was detected a few times. Its specificity is not known. TCRdb itself ran the RT-PCR reads through MiXCR, one entry per CDR3 protein. The sample shows hundreds of thousands of distinct CDR3 sequences, approximately 14% of them seen only once. General study points: The authors put forward the suggestion that each seasonal influenza vaccination may bring in only a limited number of new T cells.

Source: PBMCs from blood, taken 14 to 15 days before vaccination. The rearrangement uses TRBV7-2 and TRBJ2-7; TRBD2 agrees at 10 bases. This clonotype was obtained from a man aged 50 or older who received an inactivated influenza vaccine. Here the CDR3 DNA reads TGTGCCAGCAGCTGGAGCGGGGGGGCCTACGAGCAGTACTTC. It yields the protein CASSWSGGAYEQYF.